The 13 T cell receptor beta chains in this list originate from one sample, sequenced in a study of cytomegalovirus exposure and HLA in healthy donors. The PCR employed 60 Vbeta primers together with 13 Jbeta primers. TCRdb's table, derived via immunoSEQ multiplex PCR, lists solely in-frame clones and lacks some. The sample lists 100,000 to 150,000 clones, 60% to 80% occurring once. Sequencing input: PBMCs. The receptors stem from a male donor in good health and CMV-seronegative.

V and J are TRBV27 and TRBJ2-3; D remains unclear. Per germline, CDR1 MNHEY and CDR2 SMNVEV (reference sequence). Trimming took 6 bases from V and 2 from J, leaving 9 bases between them. The CDR3 totals 13 residues. The CDR3 loop is CASSYSVTDTQYF. The CDR3 DNA sequence: TGTGCCAGCAGCTACTCTGTCACAGATACGCAGTATTTT.

The rearrangement uses TRBV6-6 and TRBJ2-5; TRBD1 matches at 10 bases. There are 15 residues in the CDR3. After removal of 6 bases from V and 4 bases from J, the junction contained 8 bases not matched to a gene. In germline, CDR1 is MNHNY, CDR2 SVGAGI (reference sequence). In DNA form, the CDR3 reads TGTGCCAGCAGCCAGGACAGGGGGTCCCGAGAGACCCAGTACTTC. Its protein product is CASSQDRGSRETQYF.

The rearrangement uses TRBV6-4 and TRBJ2-2; D is uncertain. From germline, CDR1 is MRHNA and CDR2 SNTAGT. Trimming took 6 bases from V and 4 from J, leaving 9 bases between them. The length of the CDR3 is 13 residues. CDR3 sequence (DNA): TGTGCCAGCAGAGAGTCGGGCACCGGGGAGCTGTTTTTT. Translated: CASRESGTGELFF.

The chain uses TRBV7-8 and TRBJ1-5; TRBD1 matches 7 bases. J was trimmed by 0 bases and V by 5 bases; bases with no gene match: 19. The CDR3 sequence is 20 residues long. CDR1 is SGHVS, CDR2 FQNEAQ, per germline. CDR3 bases: TGTGCCAGCAGCCCCGCGCTCTCTCCAGGGACAGTCAATAGCAATCAGCCCCAGCATTTT. Amino acids: CASSPALSPGTVNSNQPQHF. Filled out from reference TRBV7-8 and TRBJ1-5, the complete variable domain reads GAGVSQSPRYKVAKRGQDVALRCDPISGHVSLFWYQQALGQGPEFLTYFQNEAQLDKSGLPSDRFFAERPEGSVSTLKIQRTQQEDSAVYLCASSPALSPGTVNSNQPQHFGDGTRLSIL.

J is TRBJ2-7 and V is TRBV29-1; perhaps TRBD2 as D (6 bases). This CDR3 has 12 amino acids. The germline V and J ends were trimmed by 8 bases and 0 bases, with 11 bases remaining between them. Germline V lookup: CDR1 SQVTM, CDR2 ANQGSEA. The CDR3 nucleotides are TGCAGCACTGTCGGGGGCTCCTACGAGCAGTACTTC. Amino acid sequence: CSTVGGSYEQYF.

This clone was observed a handful of times. V and J are TRBV6-6 and TRBJ2-3; D possibly corresponds to TRBD2 (5 bases). CDR1 and CDR2 from the germline V gene are MNHNY and SVGAGI (reference sequence). Trimming removed 6 bases from V and 0 bases from J, with 10 bases in between. The CDR3 totals 14 residues. The CDR3 spells CASSRELSTDTQYF. The CDR3 DNA is TGTGCCAGCAGCCGGGAACTGAGCACAGATACGCAGTATTTT.

This sequence joins TRBV28 and TRBJ2-3, with D unresolved. This CDR3 spans 11 amino acids. Looked up from germline, CDR1 is MDHEN and CDR2 is SYDVKM. The V and J ends lost 11 bases and 4 bases respectively, with 10 bases between them. In DNA form, the CDR3 reads TGTGCCGCCCGAGGCTCAGATACGCAGTATTTT. The encoded protein is CAARGSDTQYF.

The rearrangement links TRBV10-2 to TRBJ2-3, with 7 bases identical to TRBD1. Germline V gives CDR1 WSHSY, CDR2 SAAADI. V shed 0 bases and J 2 bases; nucleotides not matched to a gene: 2. This CDR3 region has 15 residues. CDR3 sequence: CASSESGTATDTQYF. CDR3 in DNA: TGCGCCAGCAGTGAGTCCGGGACAGCCACAGATACGCAGTATTTT.

The rearrangement uses TRBV5-1 and TRBJ2-7; 7 bases are shared with TRBD2. Germline CDR1 and CDR2: SGHRS and YFSETQ. This CDR3 has 16 amino acids. After removal of 4 bases from V and 0 bases from J, the junction contained 10 bases not matched to a gene. In nucleotides, the CDR3 is TGCGCCAGCAGCAATCCGTCTAGCGGATTCTCCTACGAGCAGTACTTC. Translated: CASSNPSSGFSYEQYF.

The J gene is TRBJ1-6, the V gene TRBV6-6; 8 bases are shared with TRBD1. CDR1 and CDR2 (germline): MNHNY, SVGAGI (reference sequence). V trimming: 4 bases; J trimming: 6 bases; junction bases outside the gene matches: 5. The CDR3 has 15 amino acids. Written as DNA, the CDR3 is TGTGCCAGCAGTTCCGACAGGGGCGGTAATTCACCCCTCCACTTT. It codes for CASSSDRGGNSPLHF.

This chain links TRBV7-2 with TRBJ2-5; no clear D. The V end lost 2 bases, the J end lost 4 bases, and 2 bases lay between the germline ends. Germline lookup yields CDR1 SGHTA and CDR2 FQGNSA. This CDR3 region has 11 residues. The CDR3 DNA reads as TGTGCCAGCAGCTTACTAGAGACCCAGTACTTC. It is translated as CASSLLETQYF. Full variable domain (missing parts from reference TRBV7-2 and TRBJ2-5): GAGVSQSPSNKVTEKGKDVELRCDPISGHTALYWYRQSLGQGLEFLIYFQGNSAPDKSGLPSDRFSAERTGGSVSTLTIQRTQQEDSAVYLCASSLLETQYFGPGTRLLVL.

The chain combines TRBV11-2 with TRBJ2-2, with D possibly TRBD2 on 5 matching bases. The length of the CDR3 is 16 residues. Trimming removed 5 bases from V and 5 bases from J, with 18 bases in between. Germline V gene data show CDR1 as SGHAT and CDR2 as FQNNGV. The CDR3: CASSPRRQVETGELFF. Written as DNA, the CDR3 is TGTGCCAGCAGCCCGCGGAGGCAAGTGGAAACCGGGGAGCTGTTTTTT.

About this clone itself: Other nucleotide sequences in the sample specify the same CDR3. V usage is TRBV5-1 and J usage is TRBJ2-1; 11 nucleotides line up with TRBD2. Germline CDR1 is SGHRS and CDR2 is YFSETQ. There are 14 residues in the CDR3. V trimming: 2 bases; J trimming: 6 bases; junction bases outside the gene matches: 1. The CDR3 protein is CASSFSGGGNEQFF. CDR3 coding DNA: TGCGCCAGCAGCTTTAGCGGGGGGGGCAATGAGCAGTTCTTC.